Listed here are 9 T cell receptor beta chains from one sample, sequenced in a study of CD8+CD57+ T cells in acquired aplastic anemia. Sequenced patients had shown CD8+CD57+ cell expansion by flow cytometry. Template material for TCR beta VDJ and CDR3 profiling consisted of genomic DNA. TCRdb independently ran MiXCR on the reads; one entry per CDR3 protein. This repertoire shows about 98,000 distinct CDR3 sequences, roughly 70% found once; its top ten account for around three fifths. The sample consisted of sorted CD4+, CD8+, or CD8+CD57+ T cells (not recorded which) from PBMCs. The receptors stem from a human donor with aplastic anemia.

The chain has TRBV20-1 and TRBJ2-7, with 12 bases fitting TRBD2. This CDR3 has 15 residues. The junction had 9 bases not matched to a gene; V was cut back by 6 bases and J by 3 bases. Germline CDR1 and CDR2: DFQATT and SNEGSKA (reference sequence). The DNA for the CDR3 is TGCAGTGCGTCACTTCCTAGCGGGGGGGGCTACGAGCAGTACTTC. Its translation is CSASLPSGGGYEQYF.

As DNA, the CDR3 is TGCAGCGTTGAGGGGACTAGCGGGGGGTCCTACAATGAGCAGTTCTTC. This sequence encodes CSVEGTSGGSYNEQFF. The genes are TRBV29-1 and TRBJ2-1; TRBD2 aligns across 15 bases. The ends lost 3 bases at V and 1 base at J; junction bases unmatched: 1. Germline loops: CDR1 SQVTM, CDR2 ANQGSEA. The CDR3 has 16 amino acids.

The chain carries TRBV9 and TRBJ2-5; 8 positions agree with TRBD2. V trimming: 0 bases; J trimming: 5 bases; junction bases outside the gene matches: 6. CDR3 length equals 15 residues. Germline CDR1 is SGDLS and CDR2 is YYNGEE. The CDR3 bases are TGTGCCAGCAGCGTAGGCGGGAGGCCAGGGGAGACCCAGTACTTC. Encoded protein: CASSVGGRPGETQYF.

The J gene is TRBJ2-7, the V gene TRBV7-2; maybe TRBD1 (6 bases). Germline CDR1 reads SGHTA; CDR2 reads FQGNSA. The V and J ends lost 8 bases and 5 bases respectively, with 19 bases between them. The CDR3 has 14 residues. CDR3 sequence (DNA): TGTGCCAGCCGTCACCCCAGGGGAAACGACGAGCAGTACTTC. Translation: CASRHPRGNDEQYF.

As DNA, the CDR3 is TGTGCCAGCAGCGTAGAGGGGGGAACCGGGGAGCTGTTTTTT. Translation gives CASSVEGGTGELFF. This chain joins TRBV9 and TRBJ2-2; D may be TRBD1 or TRBD2 (6 bases each). The CDR3 extends over 14 amino acids. The ends were cut back, 0 bases at V and 5 bases at J, with 8 bases in the middle. Germline CDR1 is SGDLS and CDR2 is YYNGEE.

Details on this clonotype: A much more abundant neighbour one base away suggests this may be a read error. The CDR3 carries no conserved terminal phenylalanine or tryptophan, so it likely arises from a read error. CDR3 residues: CASSAPTGTNTEAFL. The CDR3 DNA sequence: TGTGCCAGCAGCGCCCCGACAGGGACGAACACTGAAGCTTTCCTT. V usage is TRBV9 and J usage is TRBJ1-1; TRBD1 matches at 7 bases. V lost 3 bases and J lost 1; bases outside the gene matches: 6. This CDR3 spans 15 amino acids. The germline V gene encodes CDR1 SGDLS and CDR2 YYNGEE.

The chain recombines TRBV20-1 with TRBJ2-7, with TRBD1 matching over 7 bases. Per the germline V gene, CDR1 is DFQATT and CDR2 is SNEGSKA (reference sequence). Trimming removed 6 bases from V and 3 bases from J; junction bases left unmatched: 5. CDR3 size: 12 residues. This CDR3 is CSANGQDYEQYF. As DNA, the CDR3 is TGCAGTGCAAACGGACAGGACTACGAGCAGTACTTC.

The chain couples TRBV7-2 to TRBJ2-5, with D perhaps TRBD2 (6 bases). Germline V lookup: CDR1 SGHTA, CDR2 FQGNSA. CDR3 length equals 16 residues. V lost 1 base to trimming and J lost 5 bases, with 17 bases between them. CDR3 residues: CASSLGPGDRGETQYF. As DNA, the CDR3 is TGTGCCAGCAGCTTAGGGCCGGGGGATAGAGGCGAGACCCAGTACTTC. The variable domain in full, with the rest retrieved from reference TRBV7-2 and TRBJ2-5, is GAGVSQSPSNKVTEKGKDVELRCDPISGHTALYWYRQSLGQGLEFLIYFQGNSAPDKSGLPSDRFSAERTGGSVSTLTIQRTQQEDSAVYLCASSLGPGDRGETQYFGPGTRLLVL.

The rearrangement joins TRBV19 to TRBJ2-1; D is uncertain. Trimming pared 4 bases from V and 6 bases from J, leaving 13 bases between. The CDR3 extends over 14 amino acids. In germline, CDR1 is LNHDA, CDR2 SQIVND (reference sequence). The CDR3 spells CASSRSPPLNEQFF. The CDR3 DNA reads as TGTGCCAGTAGTAGATCTCCGCCCCTCAATGAGCAGTTCTTC. The full variable domain, completed using reference TRBV19 and TRBJ2-1, is DGGITQSPKYLFRKEGQNVTLSCEQNLNHDAMYWYRQDPGQGLRLIYYSQIVNDFQKGDIAEGYSVSREKKESFPLTVTSAQKNPTAFYLCASSRSPPLNEQFFGPGTRLTVL.